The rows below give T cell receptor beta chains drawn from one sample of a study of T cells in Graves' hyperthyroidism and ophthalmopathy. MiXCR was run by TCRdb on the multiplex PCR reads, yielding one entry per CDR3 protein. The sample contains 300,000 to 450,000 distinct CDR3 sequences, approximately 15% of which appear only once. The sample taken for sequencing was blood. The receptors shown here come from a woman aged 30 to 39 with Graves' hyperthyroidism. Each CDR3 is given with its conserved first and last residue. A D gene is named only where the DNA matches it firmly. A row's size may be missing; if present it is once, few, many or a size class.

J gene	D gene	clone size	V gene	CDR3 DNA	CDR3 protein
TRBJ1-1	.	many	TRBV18	TGTGCCAGCTCACCCACGCTCGGCCTGGGGAGGGGAACTGAAGCTTTCTTT	CASSPTLGLGRGTEAFF
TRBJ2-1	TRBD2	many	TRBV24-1	TGTGCCACCAGTGATACTAGCGGGAGGGCACCGAATGAGCAGTTCTTC	CATSDTSGRAPNEQFF
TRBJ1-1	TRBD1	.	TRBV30	TGTGCCTGCACCAGACAGGGGGCGTCTGAAGCTTTCTTT	CACTRQGASEAFF
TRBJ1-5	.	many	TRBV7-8	TGTGCCAGCAGCACCAAAACAGAATTCAGCAATCAGCCCCAGCATTTT	CASSTKTEFSNQPQHF
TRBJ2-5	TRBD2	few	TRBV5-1	TGCGCCAGCAGGACGACTAGCGGTTGGGGAAAGACCCAGTACTTC	CASRTTSGWGKTQYF
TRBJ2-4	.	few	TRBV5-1	TGCGCCAGCAGCGACGGACGGGAAGGACTAGCCAAAAACATTCAGTACTTC	CASSDGREGLAKNIQYF
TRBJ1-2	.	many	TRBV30	TGTGCCTGCAAATCAGGGGAGTATGGCTACACCTTC	CACKSGEYGYTF
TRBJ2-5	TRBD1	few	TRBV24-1	TGTGCCACCAGTGATTTCGGACAGGGGGGAGAGACCCAGTACTTC	CATSDFGQGGETQYF
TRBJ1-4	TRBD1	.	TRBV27	TGTGCCAGCAGTGGGACAGGGGGCCAGAACCCTAATGAAAAACTGTTTTTT	CASSGTGGQNPNEKLFF
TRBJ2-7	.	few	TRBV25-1	TGTGCCAGCAGTGTAATAGGGTACGAGCAGTACTTC	CASSVIGYEQYF
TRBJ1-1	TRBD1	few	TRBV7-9	TGTGCCAGCAGCGCGAAGACAGGGATGAACACTGAAGCTTTCTTT	CASSAKTGMNTEAFF
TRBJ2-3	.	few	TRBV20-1	TGCAGTGCTCGACAGGAGGTAGTAGATCTCGATACGCAGTATTTT	CSARQEVVDLDTQYF
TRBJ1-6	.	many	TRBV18	TGTGCCAGCTCACCGAGCCAGGGCAATTCACCCCTCCACTTT	CASSPSQGNSPLHF
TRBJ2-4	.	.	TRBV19	TGTGCCAGTAAGGACATCCCCAAAAACATTCAGTACTTC	CASKDIPKNIQYF
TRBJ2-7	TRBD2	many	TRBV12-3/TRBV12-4	TGTGCCAGCAGCCGATGGACTAGCGGGAGAGGTGACGAGCAGTACTTC	CASSRWTSGRGDEQYF
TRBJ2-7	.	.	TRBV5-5	TGTGCCAGCAGCTTGATCCAGCTACGCTCCTACGAGCAGTACTTC	CASSLIQLRSYEQYF
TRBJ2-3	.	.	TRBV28	TGTGCCAGCGGGCAGGGCACAGATACGCAGTATTTT	CASGQGTDTQYF
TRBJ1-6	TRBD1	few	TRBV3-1	TGTGCCAGCAGCCAAGTTGGACAGGGGGGTTCACCCCTCCACTTT	CASSQVGQGGSPLHF
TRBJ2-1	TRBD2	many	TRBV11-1	TGTGCCAGCAGCTTTGGACTAGCGATCTACAATGAGCAGTTCTTC	CASSFGLAIYNEQFF
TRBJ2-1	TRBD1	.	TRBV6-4	TGTGCCAGCAGTACGGACAGGGGCAATGAGCAGTTCTTC	CASSTDRGNEQFF
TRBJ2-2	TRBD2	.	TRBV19	TGTGCCAGTAAGGAGAAGCTACTAGCGGGAGGGAACACCGGGGAGCTGTTTTTT	CASKEKLLAGGNTGELFF
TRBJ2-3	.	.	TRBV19	TGTGCCAGTAGTAGTCCTGACTACACCTACGGTTTAGGTACGCAGTATTTT	CASSSPDYTYGLGTQYF
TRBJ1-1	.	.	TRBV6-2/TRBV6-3	TGTGCCAGCAGTAAACCCGTATACGGGAACACTGAAGCTTTCTTT	CASSKPVYGNTEAFF
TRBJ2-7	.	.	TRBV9	TGTGCCAGCAGCGTAGGAGGAGGGAGAGATGACGAGCAGTACTTC	CASSVGGGRDDEQYF
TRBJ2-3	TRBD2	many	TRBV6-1	TGTGCCAGCAACAAACTAGCGGGAGTTGGAGATACGCAGTATTTT	CASNKLAGVGDTQYF
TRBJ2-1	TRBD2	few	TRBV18	TGTGCCAGCTCGCGGACTAGTCGGTCTGGGGACAATGAGCAGTTCTTC	CASSRTSRSGDNEQFF
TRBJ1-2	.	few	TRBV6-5	TGTGCCAGCAGTTCCCGGGGGGGGGGCAAAAATGGCTACACCTTC	CASSSRGGGKNGYTF
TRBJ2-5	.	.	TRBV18	TGTGCCAGCTCACCCCTAGGGTCGAAAGAGACCCAGTACTTC	CASSPLGSKETQYF
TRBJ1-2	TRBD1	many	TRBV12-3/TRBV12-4	TGTGCCAGCAGCGCCGGACAGGGGGCGTTTTATGGCTACACCTTC	CASSAGQGAFYGYTF
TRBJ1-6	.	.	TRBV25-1	TGTGCCAGTCAACGGGTTAGGGCTTCACCCCTCCACTTT	CASQRVRASPLHF
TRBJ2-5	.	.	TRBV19	TGTGCCAGCCAGGCCATAACAGGAGGATCGGAGACCCAGTACTTC	CASQAITGGSETQYF
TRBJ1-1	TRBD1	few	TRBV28	TGTGCCAGCAGTTCAGCACAGGGGGCTCTAACTGAAGCTTTCTTT	CASSSAQGALTEAFF
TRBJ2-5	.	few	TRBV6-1	TGTGCCAGCAGTGATGGACGGGAGAGCCAAGAGACCCAGTACTTC	CASSDGRESQETQYF
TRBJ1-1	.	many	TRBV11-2	TGTGCCAGCAGCTTAGCGGCCCAGAACACTGAAGCTTTCTTT	CASSLAAQNTEAFF
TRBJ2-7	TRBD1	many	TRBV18	TGTGCCAGCTCACCACCCGGACAGGGCGGCTACGAGCAGTACTTC	CASSPPGQGGYEQYF
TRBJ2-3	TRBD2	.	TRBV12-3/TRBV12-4	TGTGCCAGCAGTCGGACTAGCGGGAGTTTAGATACGCAGTATTTT	CASSRTSGSLDTQYF
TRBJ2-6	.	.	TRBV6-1	TGTGCCAGCTATCGTGCTGGGGCCAACGTCCTGACTTTC	CASYRAGANVLTF
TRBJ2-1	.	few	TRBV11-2	TGTGCCAGCAGCTCCCCCTTGGGGACGGAATCCACGGACCACTACAATGAGCAGTTCTTC	CASSSPLGTESTDHYNEQFF
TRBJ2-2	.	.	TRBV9	TGTGCCAGCAGCGTAGGAGGCGGGAACACCGGGGAGCTGTTTTTT	CASSVGGGNTGELFF
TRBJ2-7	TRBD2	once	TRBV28	TGTGCCAGCAGCTATACTAGCGGCTACGAGCAGTACTTC	CASSYTSGYEQYF
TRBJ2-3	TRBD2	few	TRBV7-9	TGTGCCAGCAGCCAAGGGGTCGGGAGGCCCGTAATAGATACGCAGTATTTT	CASSQGVGRPVIDTQYF
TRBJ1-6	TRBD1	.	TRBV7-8	TGTGCCAGCAGCTTAGTGGGACAGGAGACTTCACCCCTCCACTTT	CASSLVGQETSPLHF
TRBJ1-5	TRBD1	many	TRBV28	TGTGCCAGCACCAGAGGGACAGGGCGTTATCAACCCCAGCATTTT	CASTRGTGRYQPQHF
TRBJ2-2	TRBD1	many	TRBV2	TGTGCCAGCAGATCCGGGACAGACCGCACCGGGGAGCTGTTTTTT	CASRSGTDRTGELFF
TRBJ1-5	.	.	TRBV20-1	TGCAGTGCCCAAGGCGGGGCCAATCAGCCCCAGCATTTT	CSAQGGANQPQHF
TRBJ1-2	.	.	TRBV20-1	TGCAGTGCTAAGACACCATATTATGGCTACACCTTC	CSAKTPYYGYTF
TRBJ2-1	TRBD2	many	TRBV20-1	TGCAGTGCTAGGGAGGGACTAGCGGGGGACAATGAGCAGTTCTTC	CSAREGLAGDNEQFF
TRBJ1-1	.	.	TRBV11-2	TGTGCCAGCAGCCCTGGGACATTCATCGACACTGAAGCTTTCTTT	CASSPGTFIDTEAFF
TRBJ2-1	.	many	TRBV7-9	TGTGCCAGCAGCTTAGGGCTTGGGGAGCAGTTCTTC	CASSLGLGEQFF
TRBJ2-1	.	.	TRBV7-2	TGTGCCAGCAGCGGTCAAACAGGGAACTACAATGAGCAGTTCTTC	CASSGQTGNYNEQFF
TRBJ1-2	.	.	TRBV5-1	TGCGCCAGCAGCTTGGACAGGCATGGCTACACCTTC	CASSLDRHGYTF